The 32 T cell receptor beta chains below come from one sample, sequenced in a study of blood T cell repertoires in COVID-19. Clones were sequenced by immunoSEQ multiplex PCR, and TCRdb holds only the in-frame ones, with some missing. The sample records 98,000 or so clones, less than 90% being singletons. The sample taken for sequencing was peripheral blood. The origin of the receptors is a human donor in a cohort sampled during active COVID-19.

The chain uses TRBV28 and TRBJ1-2; D is perhaps TRBD1 (5 bases). The V and J ends lost 6 bases and 4 bases respectively, with 15 bases between them. Germline values: CDR1 MDHEN, CDR2 SYDVKM. The CDR3 is 14 amino acids. CDR3 region: CASSLPTGLYGYTF. DNA for the CDR3: TGTGCCAGCAGCCTCCCCACAGGCCTCTATGGCTACACCTTC.

CDR3 sequence reads: CASRVQPGANYGYTF. The CDR3 DNA is TGTGCCAGCAGGGTCCAGCCTGGGGCGAACTATGGCTACACCTTC. The chain combines TRBV28 with TRBJ1-2; D perhaps matches TRBD1 (5 bases). V dropped 6 bases and J dropped 2 bases, with 16 bases sitting between them. The CDR3 totals 15 residues. Germline lookup yields CDR1 MDHEN and CDR2 SYDVKM.

CDR3 in DNA: TGTGCCAGCAGCTTAATACGGGAGTCACCCCTCCACTTT. Its protein product is CASSLIRESPLHF. The genes are TRBV13 and TRBJ1-6; D unresolved. With 2 bases removed from V and 10 bases from J, the gap between germline ends came to 9 bases. CDR3 length equals 13 residues. Germline loops: CDR1 PRHDT, CDR2 FYEKMQ (reference sequence).

The J gene is TRBJ2-7, the V gene TRBV18; D possibly corresponds to TRBD2 (5 bases). This CDR3 spans 15 amino acids. V was clipped by 3 bases and J by 1 base, with 13 bases between them. In germline, CDR1 is KGHSH, CDR2 LQKENI. CDR3 DNA sequence: TGTGCCAGCTCACCGGGTGATGCGGGTTCCTACGAGCAGTACTTC. Protein sequence: CASSPGDAGSYEQYF.

This chain uses TRBV5-8 with TRBJ1-2; D unresolved. Germline V CDR1 and CDR2: SGHTS, YDEGEE. Trimming cost V 4 bases and J 2 bases, with 21 bases left between them. The CDR3 covers 17 residues. The CDR3 here is CASSHPGRAVRNYGYTF. The CDR3 coding sequence is TGTGCCAGCAGCCACCCGGGGAGGGCAGTACGGAACTATGGCTACACCTTC.

The gene calls are TRBV6-5 and TRBJ1-5; D unresolved. This CDR3 region has 15 residues. The germline CDR1 and CDR2 sequences are MNHEY and SVGAGI. The germline V and J ends were trimmed by 4 bases and 0 bases, with 10 bases remaining between them. CDR3 bases: TGTGCCAGCAGTTTAGGCGCGGTTAGCAATCAGCCCCAGCATTTT. This codes for CASSLGAVSNQPQHF.

The chain combines TRBV15 with TRBJ1-3; D uncertain. Germline values: CDR1 LNHNV, CDR2 YYDKDF (reference sequence). The CDR3 has 15 residues. Trimming pared 5 bases from V and 1 base from J, leaving 12 bases between. This chain's CDR3 is CATSQGRASGNTIYF. The CDR3 DNA sequence: TGTGCCACCAGCCAAGGGAGGGCTTCTGGAAACACCATATATTTT.

This clone was recorded once. The CDR3 spells CASSAPGTRANEQFF. The CDR3 coding sequence is TGTGCCAGCAGCGCCCCCGGGACTAGAGCCAATGAGCAGTTCTTC. This chain joins TRBV2 and TRBJ2-1, with 8 bases lining up with TRBD2. This CDR3 is 15 amino acids long. V trimming: 6 bases; J trimming: 6 bases; junction bases outside the gene matches: 10. Germline-derived CDR1 and CDR2 are SNHLY and FYNNEI.

The V call is TRBV4-1, the J call TRBJ2-1; 7 nucleotides agree with TRBD2. Germline CDR1 and CDR2: MGHRA and YSYEKL. This CDR3 region has 16 residues. J lost 7 bases, V lost 1 base, and 10 bases had no gene match. CDR3 in amino acids: CASSQGLAGATNEQFF. The CDR3 DNA reads TGCGCCAGCAGCCAAGGGTTGGCGGGAGCAACGAATGAGCAGTTCTTC.

This rearrangement joins TRBV2 to TRBJ2-1, with 7 bases lining up with TRBD1. V lost 6 bases and J lost 3; bases outside the gene matches: 5. The germline V gene has CDR1 SNHLY and CDR2 FYNNEI. CDR3 length equals 14 residues. CDR3 amino acids: CASRAGTVYNEQFF. For the CDR3, the DNA is TGTGCCAGCAGGGCCGGGACAGTCTACAATGAGCAGTTCTTC.

This chain joins TRBV7-6 and TRBJ2-4; D is undetermined. Trimming took 1 base from V and 4 from J, leaving 8 bases between them. The CDR3 extends over 14 amino acids. Germline V CDR1 and CDR2: SGHVS, FNYEAQ. CDR3 protein: CASSLGTEKNIQYF. The CDR3 coding sequence is TGTGCCAGCAGCTTAGGTACAGAAAAAAACATTCAGTACTTC.

This sequence joins TRBV25-1 and TRBJ1-2; weak D call: TRBD1 (5 bases). CDR3 length equals 13 residues. The V gene's germline CDR1 is MGHDK and CDR2 SYGVNS. V was cut by 3 bases and J by 5 bases, with 10 bases left in between. The CDR3 region is CASSEAGKYGYTF. The CDR3 nucleotides are TGTGCCAGCAGTGAGGCAGGGAAGTATGGCTACACCTTC.

This clone was seen a few times. The chain employs TRBV5-1 and TRBJ1-1; D unclear. This CDR3 has 14 residues. The germline CDR1 and CDR2 sequences are SGHRS and YFSETQ. V shed 0 bases and J shed 1 base, with 7 bases lying between them. The CDR3, as DNA: TGCGCCAGCAGCTTGGCACAGACGAACACTGAAGCTTTCTTT. Encoded protein: CASSLAQTNTEAFF.

The V and J genes are TRBV9 and TRBJ2-2; 12 bases fit TRBD2. Trimming removed 0 bases from V and 4 bases from J; junction bases left unmatched: 19. The CDR3 extends over 22 amino acids. CDR1 is SGDLS and CDR2 is YYNGEE in the germline V gene. In DNA, the CDR3 is TGTGCCAGCAGCGTAGGGGGATATGAGCGGACTAGCGGGGAGGGCGGCACCGGGGAGCTGTTTTTT. This codes for CASSVGGYERTSGEGGTGELFF.

This clone showed up just a few times. The chain joins TRBV7-2 to TRBJ1-6, with D tentatively TRBD1 (5 bases). CDR1 and CDR2 (germline): SGHTA, FQGNSA. The CDR3 is 14 amino acids. Trimming removed 5 bases at V and 4 bases at J, with 9 bases between. CDR3 region: CASSPDRYNSPLHF. CDR3 coding DNA: TGTGCCAGCAGCCCCGACAGATATAATTCACCCCTCCACTTT. Together with reference TRBV7-2 and TRBJ1-6, the CDR3 gives the full variable domain: GAGVSQSPSNKVTEKGKDVELRCDPISGHTALYWYRQSLGQGLEFLIYFQGNSAPDKSGLPSDRFSAERTGGSVSTLTIQRTQQEDSAVYLCASSPDRYNSPLHFGNGTRLTVT.

The chain combines TRBV27 with TRBJ2-3; D gene ambiguous. CDR3 size: 12 residues. The ends were cut back, 4 bases at V and 7 bases at J, with 9 bases in the middle. Germline CDR1 is MNHEY and CDR2 is SMNVEV (reference sequence). The chain's CDR3 is CASSYSKHTQYF. CDR3 nucleotide sequence: TGTGCCAGCAGTTACTCGAAGCATACGCAGTATTTT.

This rearrangement joins TRBV24-1 to TRBJ1-5; D is ambiguous. The CDR3 is made up of 14 amino acids. V lost 1 base and J 8 bases, leaving 11 bases between the germline ends. CDR1 and CDR2 (germline): KGHDR, SFDVKD. CDR3 in amino acids: CATSDLQSTEPQHF. CDR3 sequence (DNA): TGTGCCACCAGTGATTTACAGAGCACGGAGCCCCAGCATTTT.

The gene calls are TRBV7-9 and TRBJ2-5; no firm D call. Germline lookup yields CDR1 SEHNR and CDR2 FQNEAQ (reference sequence). The CDR3 has 12 residues. Trimming pared 1 base from V and 5 bases from J, leaving 5 bases between. This CDR3 reads CASSLVGETQYF. CDR3 sequence (DNA): TGTGCCAGCAGCTTAGTGGGCGAGACCCAGTACTTC.

The chain is built from TRBV29-1 and TRBJ2-3; 10 bases agree with TRBD2. Germline-derived CDR1 and CDR2 are SQVTM and ANQGSEA. Trimming took 4 bases from V and 1 from J; bases not matched to a gene: 2. This CDR3 is built from 14 residues. The CDR3 here is CSVAGLAGTDTQYF. The CDR3 DNA follows: TGCAGCGTTGCCGGACTAGCGGGCACAGATACGCAGTATTTT.

The chain links TRBV14 to TRBJ1-1; 7 bases match TRBD1. V gave up 4 bases and J gave up 10 bases; unmatched junction bases: 15. Germline CDR1 and CDR2: SGHDN and FVKESK. The CDR3 runs to 15 residues. CDR3 nucleotide sequence: TGTGCCAGCAGCCGAAAAAAGAATGAGGGGGCGAGAGCTTTCTTT. Residues: CASSRKKNEGARAFF.

CDR3 region: CASTGAGQGGPDTEAFF. CDR3 nucleotides: TGTGCCAGCACCGGAGCAGGACAGGGAGGGCCCGACACTGAAGCTTTCTTT. The chain uses TRBV9 and TRBJ1-1, with 8 bases identical to TRBD1. The CDR3 has 17 residues. Per germline, CDR1 SGDLS and CDR2 YYNGEE. J was trimmed by 3 bases and V by 6 bases; bases with no gene match: 16.

This chain joins TRBV29-1 and TRBJ1-5; 9 nucleotides agree with TRBD1. The length of the CDR3 is 13 residues. Germline lookup yields CDR1 SQVTM and CDR2 ANQGSEA. Trimming cost V 7 bases and J 2 bases; bases outside gene matches: 3. The CDR3 loop reads CSAGQGRNQPQHF. DNA of the CDR3: TGCAGCGCCGGACAGGGGCGCAATCAGCCCCAGCATTTT.

This chain links TRBV11-3 with TRBJ1-1; no clear D gene. Looked up from germline, CDR1 is SGHNT and CDR2 is YENEEA. The CDR3 is made up of 13 amino acids. Trimming took off 8 bases at V and 0 bases at J, with 10 bases between the two ends. Written as DNA, the CDR3 is TGTGCCAGCGGAGGGCCGGTGAACACTGAAGCTTTCTTT. Protein product: CASGGPVNTEAFF. Together with reference TRBV11-3 and TRBJ1-1, the CDR3 gives the full variable domain: EAGVVQSPRYKIIEKKQPVAFWCNPISGHNTLYWYLQNLGQGPELLIRYENEEAVDDSQLPKDRFSAERLKGVDSTLKIQPAELGDSAVYLCASGGPVNTEAFFGQGTRLTVV.

This clone was recorded once. The gene calls are TRBV11-2 and TRBJ2-3; 15 nucleotides line up with TRBD2. The germline V gene encodes CDR1 SGHAT and CDR2 FQNNGV. The CDR3 sequence is 16 residues long. J lost 6 bases, V lost 5 bases, and 6 bases had no gene match. The CDR3 here is CASSPGLAGGQDTQYF. The CDR3, as DNA: TGTGCCAGCAGCCCCGGACTAGCGGGGGGGCAGGATACGCAGTATTTT.

This clone has a single count. This rearrangement joins TRBV7-2 to TRBJ2-7, with 7 bases that match TRBD2. The germline CDR1 and CDR2 sequences are SGHTA and FQGNSA. The J segment lost 3 bases and the V segment lost 1 base, leaving 3 bases of the junction unmatched. This CDR3 is 14 amino acids long. The CDR3 reads CASSLGREIYEQYF. DNA for the CDR3: TGTGCCAGCAGCTTAGGGCGGGAGATCTACGAGCAGTACTTC.

The V call is TRBV19, the J call TRBJ2-3; the match to TRBD2 covers 15 bases. The V and J ends lost 6 bases and 7 bases, in that order; junction bases with no gene match: 8. The germline V gene encodes CDR1 LNHDA and CDR2 SQIVND (reference sequence). The CDR3 loop spans 16 amino acids. The CDR3 region has the DNA TGTGCCAGTAGCCCCGGGACTAGCGGGAGGATAAATACGCAGTATTTT. This gives the protein CASSPGTSGRINTQYF.

This chain joins TRBV6-6 and TRBJ1-4; a weak D match, TRBD1 (6 bases). Germline V gene sequence: CDR1 MNHNY, CDR2 SVGAGI (reference sequence). There are 16 residues in the CDR3. Trimming pared 0 bases from V and 8 bases from J, leaving 16 bases between. CDR3 nucleotide sequence: TGTGCCAGCAGTTACTCTAGGGGGGGCGTAGGGGAAAAACTGTTTTTT. Amino acids: CASSYSRGGVGEKLFF.

The sample holds a few counts of this clone. The chain links TRBV28 to TRBJ1-2, with 8 positions matching TRBD1. Unmatched junction bases numbered 9, after V lost 5 bases and J lost 7 bases. Per germline, CDR1 MDHEN and CDR2 SYDVKM. The CDR3 is made up of 14 amino acids. CDR3 nucleotide sequence: TGTGCCAGCAGTCCCGCGGACAGGGCACGTGGCTACACCTTC. It codes for CASSPADRARGYTF.

V and J are TRBV4-1 and TRBJ1-1; D ambiguous. The V end was cut by 0 bases, the J end by 1 base, with 6 bases between. Germline-derived CDR1 and CDR2 are MGHRA and YSYEKL. The CDR3 runs 14 residues. The CDR3, as DNA: TGCGCCAGCAGCCAAGACTCAGGGAACACTGAAGCTTTCTTT. This encodes CASSQDSGNTEAFF.

V is TRBV5-1 and J is TRBJ1-4; maybe TRBD1 (6 bases). Germline values: CDR1 SGHRS, CDR2 YFSETQ. Trimming took 0 bases from V and 8 from J, leaving 11 bases between them. This CDR3 has 14 amino acids. The CDR3 here is CASSLVGGQEKLFF. CDR3 DNA: TGCGCCAGCAGCTTGGTTGGCGGACAGGAAAAACTGTTTTTT.

J is TRBJ2-7 and V is TRBV3-1 (or the pseudogene TRBV3-2); D gene uncertain. This CDR3 region has 16 residues. V was shortened by 0 bases and J by 2 bases, with 14 bases between the two germline ends. Germline V lookup: CDR1 LGHDT, CDR2 YNNKEL (reference sequence). The CDR3 loop reads CASSQDRSYHTYEQYF. The CDR3 nucleotides are TGTGCCAGCAGCCAAGATCGAAGCTATCATACCTACGAGCAGTACTTC.

This clone was seen just once. The rearrangement joins TRBV6-6 to TRBJ2-3; perhaps TRBD2 as D (6 bases). The V gene's germline CDR1 is MNHNY and CDR2 SVGAGI (reference sequence). The CDR3 has 15 amino acids. The V and J ends lost 2 bases and 4 bases respectively, with 13 bases between them. The CDR3 here is CASSYRERPPDTQYF. CDR3 coding DNA: TGTGCCAGCAGTTACCGGGAGAGGCCCCCAGATACGCAGTATTTT.